This T cell receptor beta chain was identified during a study of cytomegalovirus exposure and HLA in healthy donors (dated by TCRdb to the late 2010s). A note on the overall study: An earlier analysis of approximately 590 of the donors reported 250 to 350 Gb of sequence data and roughly 110 million unique TCR beta sequences from roughly 180 million T cells. Along with the roughly 700-subject first cohort, a separate validation cohort of 120 different subjects was used. The genetic ancestry cluster associated with self-reported Caucasian donors included 81% of the 300 to 400 genotyped donors. Typing coverage varied by locus: roughly 620-640 donors for A, B, C, DRB1 and DQB1; approximately 500 for DQA1; 606 for DPA1; more than 450 for DPB1. Every discovery cohort repertoire had been produced on one sequencing platform. HLA typing covered class I and class II loci at four-digit resolution. The later analysis used no new phenotypic data to find candidate immune exposures, relying instead on TCR beta sequences and their occurrence across donors. The study combined high-throughput TCR immunosequencing, statistical association of individual TCRs with disease status, and machine learning to predict cytomegalovirus infection status. Alongside the repertoire data, information on donor age, sex, ethnicity and CMV serostatus was compiled. Four to six DR-DQ haplotypes were handled as single units for association and clustering, since linkage in the cohort was strong. The study aimed to test whether cataloging public T cell receptors could reveal signatures of past pathogen exposure. Roughly 300 gigabases of sequencing data and 70 million to 85 million unique TCR sequences were included in an early release covering about 700 HLA-typed donors. To study patterns of TCR occurrence, a later analysis re-analyzed previously published TCR beta repertoires from several hundred donors and added high-resolution HLA genotyping. In an earlier analysis of about 590 of the donors, high-throughput TCR beta sequencing was used to judge whether each TCR beta V gene segment behaved as functional or pseudogenic. The study used immunosequencing to profile the T cell repertoires of 600 to 850 subjects and linked those repertoires to cytomegalovirus serostatus. Among about 360 genotyped donors of the cohort, an average of approximately 240,000 unique TCR beta nucleotide sequences were sequenced per donor, around 20% of them non-productive. In a later genetic analysis, genome-wide SNP genotypes for about 55% of the roughly 700 donors were used, and that subset was treated as a discovery cohort.

The cohort consisted of 650 to 850 healthy bone marrow donors. Cohort members were all nominally healthy when sampled, although unrecorded immune exposures were likely present. The donor was CMV seronegative and belonged to the group of around 350 seronegative cohort members. Each donor provided a peripheral blood sample, and peripheral blood mononuclear cells were used for TCR beta sequencing. Genomic DNA extraction from the blood cell samples was performed with the Qiagen DNeasy Blood Extraction Kit. Broader findings and caveats from the paper: Strong co-occurrence of HLA alleles, especially DR and DQ, made assigning TCR associations to individual alleles difficult. Most TCR sequences were seen in very few donors, while some public TCRs were found in many individuals. Roughly uniform sequencing depth across donors was assumed in presence/absence analyses, although this assumption may not hold. In the study, 150 to 200 TCR beta chains were listed as associated with cytomegalovirus. In a later analysis, TCR association rates were found to vary across HLA loci, with the most associated TCRs seen for DRB1 alleles and the fewest for HLA-C alleles. The classifier was reported to diagnose cytomegalovirus status with high specificity and sensitivity in both the original cohort and the validation cohort. Because some donors lacked HLA typing at each locus, the association tests relied only on the typed subset. A few of the identified cytomegalovirus-associated TCR beta chains were confirmed in vitro to be specific for cytomegalovirus antigens. Correlated functional status among segregating V segments might reflect linkage disequilibrium, but an unknown experimental factor could not be ruled out. The sequencing pipeline was judged likely to have produced a cluster of highly shared sequence variants as a technical artifact. In a later analysis, several top co-occurrence clusters were reported to appear linked to parvovirus B19, influenza, CMV and Epstein-Barr virus. CMV serostatus was the only immune exposure information available for the cohort. Some IMGT-functional V segments, including TRBV6-2 and TRBV6-3, could not be distinguished by the 87-base-pair reads and were therefore excluded. Most CMV-associated TCR beta chains appeared to be HLA-restricted in a later analysis, and the HLA associations seemed to be driven largely by CMV exposure. Because counts were too low, roughly 16 rarely observed V segments, including chromosome 9 orphons, were excluded from the earlier analysis of 587 of the donors. The authors suggested that the approach could potentially be generalized to other disease states and immunological phenotypes. A later analysis associated 16,951 TCR beta sequences with specific HLA alleles at a false discovery rate of 0.05. A further reported finding was that TCR beta sequences accurately predicted the HLA-A and HLA-B alleles for most subjects in the first cohort. In an earlier analysis of 587 of the donors, most TCR beta V segments appeared in productive rearrangements about 87% or about 30% of the time, broadly matching IMGT annotations. In a later analysis, HLA-associated TCR beta chains showed more clonal expansion and lower generation probabilities than non-associated chains that were equally common. A later genetic analysis reported fewer N-insertions in productive TCRs among donors in an Asian-associated ancestry cluster than the roughly 700-donor mean. The cohort was sequenced for TCR beta chains only, and without alpha or paired-chain data the features that could be detected were limited. A later genetic analysis associated a missense DCLRE1C variant with V-gene and J-gene trimming of TCR beta chains, and an independent cohort replicated the association.

Concerning this clone: This receptor's antigen is unknown. No much larger clone is present one base from it, and per-base qualities are unavailable.

To prepare the library, the immunoSEQ multiplex PCR assay was applied. A mixture of 60 forward primers for TCR Vbeta segments and 13 reverse primers for TCR Jbeta segments was used in the multiplex PCR. The CDR3 region of rearranged TCR beta genes was amplified from genomic DNA by a multiplex PCR assay. The amplified TCR beta libraries were sequenced on the Illumina HiSeq System as 87-base-pair reads. In the authors' own workflow: In a later analysis, 70 million to 95 million unique TCR beta chains were counted across the roughly 700 repertoires, and roughly 11 million of these chains were shared by at least two donors. Raw reads were error-corrected and collapsed into unique sequences by a nearest-neighbor algorithm in which closely related sequences were merged to remove PCR and sequencing errors. To assign V, D and J gene segments, CDR3 sequences were aligned to IMGT reference sequences. For a sequence to be retained, at least a six-nucleotide match to both a V gene segment and a J gene segment was required. A rearrangement was called productive if the CDR3 had no stop codons and remained in frame with V and J, and every other rearrangement was called non-productive. CDR3 was defined by IMGT convention, running from the second conserved V-encoded cysteine to the conserved J-encoded phenylalanine. In an earlier analysis of roughly 580 of the donors, sequences lacking an unambiguous match to a single V gene segment were excluded. An earlier analysis of around 600 of the donors classified V segments as functional when productive rearrangements were above 56.7% and as segregating when the standard deviation between donors was above 5%. To diagnose cytomegalovirus status from the catalog of TCR beta chain sequences, a statistical classification framework was built. A later analysis assigned V and J genes by comparing TCR nucleotide sequences with IMGT/GENE-DB human TR gene sequences. Using the TCRdist pipeline, a later analysis assigned CDR3 sequences along with most-parsimonious VDJ recombination scenarios. In a later analysis, each TCR beta chain was defined by its CDR3 amino acid sequence together with its V-gene family, and reads without a unique V-gene family were excluded. A later analysis removed 450 to 600 highly shared, low-generation-probability nucleotide sequences to deal with suspected cross-contamination and a sequencing artifact. In a later analysis, a clonal expansion index was calculated for each public chain from normalized within-repertoire ranks of inferred template counts. In a later analysis, generation probabilities were computed using a VDJ recombination model fitted to out-of-frame rearrangements, and the results were checked against IGoR. In a later analysis, hypergeometric tests were used to score TCR-TCR, TCR-HLA and TCR-CMV co-occurrence, with a repertoire-size bias correction applied to TCR pairs. A later analysis estimated false discovery rates by permuting HLA or CMV assignments 20 times. A later analysis grouped co-occurring TCRs with DBSCAN, adding TCRdist sequence similarity when clustering within HLA-allele-positive subsets. For co-occurrence clustering, repertoires with fewer than 30,000 or more than 120,000 public chains were excluded, along with five repertoires with anomalous nucleotide sharing. TCRdb's version of the immuneACCESS table is confined to in-frame rearrangements and falls short of the full clone set. An unresolved V gene accounts for under half of the shortfall where checked; the remainder is of unknown origin. V and J calls plus clone size are reproduced from that table; the DNA served to infer D and trimming. The sample includes 160,000 or so clones, with almost 80% observed a single time. About 1.3% of the sample is in the top ten clones.

V and J are trimmed by 6 bases and 6 bases, and the gene matches miss 1 base of the junction. CDR1 and CDR2 are drawn from the germline V gene: MDHEN, SYDVKM. From the cysteine through the phenylalanine, the CDR3 covers 12 amino acids. Only the CDR3 portion is preserved as DNA: 36 bases, with reading frame beginning at the first base. The sample consisted of PBMCs. The chain is assembled from TRBV28 and TRBJ1-5; 8 junctional bases match TRBD1. The clonotype originates from a woman aged 45-65 years in good health and CMV-seronegative. The encoded CDR3 is CASRDRGQPQHF. The base sequence is TGTGCCAGCAGAGACAGGGGTCAGCCCCAGCATTTT.